Each of the 5 T cell receptor beta chains below was sequenced from the same sample in a study of blood T cell repertoires in COVID-19 (TCRdb year 2020). Library construction relied on the immunoSEQ multiplex PCR assay. The table comes from immuneACCESS by way of TCRdb, which keeps in-frame sequences with V and J called. Part of the clones is missing from these tables; in studies checked, under half for an unresolved V gene and the rest for unknown reasons. The sample yields around 65,000 clones; 85% were counted once. The ten largest clonotypes hold roughly 5.7% of the sample. The specimen was peripheral blood. These receptors were taken from a man between 65 and 79 years old with acute or convalescent COVID-19.

This chain links TRBV2 with TRBJ2-7, with TRBD1 matching 8 bases. CDR1 is SNHLY, CDR2 FYNNEI, per germline. There are 15 residues in the CDR3. Germline trimming cut 2 bases from V and 1 base from J; bases unmatched to any gene: 4. The CDR3 DNA is TGTGCCAGCAGTGAATGGGGGACAGGATCCTACGAGCAGTACTTC. Translating it yields CASSEWGTGSYEQYF. The full variable domain, completed using reference TRBV2 and TRBJ2-7, is EPEVTQTPSHQVTQMGQEVILRCVPISNHLYFYWYRQILGQKVEFLVSFYNNEISEKSEIFDDQFSVERPDGSNFTLKIRSTKLEDSAMYFCASSEWGTGSYEQYFGPGTRLTVT.

The rearrangement links TRBV28 to TRBJ1-5, with 9 bases lining up with TRBD1. Trimming at V came to 3 bases and at J to 3 bases, leaving 9 bases not matched to a gene. The CDR3 covers 17 residues. Germline CDR1 reads MDHEN; CDR2 reads SYDVKM. CDR3 amino acids: CASSFRPGQGFNQPQHF. The CDR3 nucleotides read TGTGCCAGCAGTTTCAGGCCGGGACAGGGATTCAATCAGCCCCAGCATTTT.

The genes are TRBV28 and TRBJ1-4; D remains ambiguous. Trimming removed 5 bases at V and 4 bases at J, with 11 bases between. This CDR3 is 14 amino acids long. Per germline, CDR1 MDHEN and CDR2 SYDVKM. CDR3 nucleotide sequence: TGTGCCAGCAGTCCCTGGAGTTATAATGAAAAACTGTTTTTT. It is translated as CASSPWSYNEKLFF.

The rearrangement links TRBV6-5 to TRBJ2-2; D gene unclear. There are 13 residues in the CDR3. The germline V gene encodes CDR1 MNHEY and CDR2 SVGAGI. With 8 bases removed from V and 0 bases from J, the gap between germline ends came to 7 bases. This chain's CDR3 is CASYGPNTGELFF. The CDR3 bases are TGTGCCAGCTATGGGCCGAACACCGGGGAGCTGTTTTTT.

In this sample, this clone turned up once. This rearrangement joins TRBV6-1 to TRBJ2-7; 7 positions agree with TRBD1. The V gene end was trimmed by 2 bases and the J gene end by 5 bases; junction bases not matched to a gene: 9. This CDR3 is built from 15 residues. Germline values: CDR1 MNHNS, CDR2 SASEGT. CDR3 region: CASSERGQRFNEQYF. The CDR3 coding sequence is TGTGCCAGCAGTGAAAGGGGACAGAGGTTCAACGAGCAGTACTTC.